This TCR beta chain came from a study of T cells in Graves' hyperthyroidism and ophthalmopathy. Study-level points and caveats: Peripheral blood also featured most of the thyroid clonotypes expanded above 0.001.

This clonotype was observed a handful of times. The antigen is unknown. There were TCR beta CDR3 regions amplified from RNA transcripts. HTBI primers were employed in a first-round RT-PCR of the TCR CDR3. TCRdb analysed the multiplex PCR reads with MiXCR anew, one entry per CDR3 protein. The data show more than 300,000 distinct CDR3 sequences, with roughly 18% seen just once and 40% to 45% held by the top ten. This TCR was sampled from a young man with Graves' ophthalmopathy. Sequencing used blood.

The CDR3 reads CSARGDTGDTGELFF. In nucleotides, the CDR3 is TGCAGTGCTAGAGGGGATACAGGGGACACCGGGGAGCTGTTTTTT. The chain joins TRBV20-1 to TRBJ2-2; 7 nucleotides line up with TRBD1. J lost 3 bases, V lost 1 base, and 5 bases had no gene match. This CDR3 region has 15 residues. Germline values: CDR1 DFQATT, CDR2 SNEGSKA (reference sequence).